The T cell receptor (beta chain) described here comes from a study of blood T cells in healthy people across ages. General study points: Percentage of naive T cells showed a strong correlation with TCR beta diversity.

The CDR3 length is 16 residues. J was trimmed by 4 bases and V by 4 bases; bases with no gene match: 8. Germline V CDR1 and CDR2: LGHDT, YNNKEL (reference sequence). This clonotype came up a few times. The antigen is unknown. Together with a sample-barcoded 5' primer, a J-beta primer mix was included in a second PCR lasting roughly 6 to 12 cycles. MiXCR was run by TCRdb on the 5' RACE reads, yielding one entry per CDR3 protein. The sample lists hundreds of thousands of distinct CDR3 sequences, just under 25% occurring once. The same data also went into a second study, on T cells of mothers and their children. From that paper: There were over 8.5 million TCR beta CDR3 reads from each mother and about 3 million from each child.

The J gene is TRBJ2-2, the V gene TRBV3-1; 8 positions agree with TRBD2. What was sequenced was blood. This clonotype was sampled from a boy between 10 and 17 years old in good health. The CDR3 region is CASSRAGLVITGELFF. The CDR3, as DNA: TGTGCCAGCAGCCGCGCGGGACTAGTCATCACCGGGGAGCTGTTTTTT.